This is a list of T cell receptor beta chains from one sample in a study of blood T cell repertoires in COVID-19. Measured with immunoSEQ multiplex PCR; TCRdb has only the in-frame clones, and not every one. The sample records approximately 180,000 clones, roughly three quarters being singletons. The specimen was PBMCs or T cells enriched from blood (not recorded which). All receptors come from a woman in her 50s with acute COVID-19. Each CDR3 is given without its conserved first and last residue. Fields, in order: CDR3 protein, V gene.

cdr3_aa: ASRNTYRGRGYGYT
v_call: TRBV5-5

cdr3_aa: ASSLATGGRSDTQY
v_call: TRBV7-8

cdr3_aa: ASSSTIKSGAEQF
v_call: TRBV7-3

cdr3_aa: ASSQGASEVNEQF
v_call: TRBV4-2

cdr3_aa: ASSQESRRGGTEAF
v_call: TRBV4-3

cdr3_aa: ASSYDRGAEKLF
v_call: TRBV6-5

cdr3_aa: ASSVRDRGQPQH
v_call: TRBV6-5

cdr3_aa: ASSLDPGINSPLH
v_call: TRBV7-3

cdr3_aa: ASSQRATNEKLF
v_call: TRBV3-1/TRBV3-2

cdr3_aa: ASRNPGTVYGYT
v_call: TRBV2